A selection of T cell receptor beta chains follows, all from one sample in a study of metastatic and nonmetastatic thyroid tumors. TCRdb used MiXCR to call clones anew from the PCR reads. The sample lists around 10,000 clones, 9.5% to 15% seen once, with roughly 12% in the top ten. Sequences were obtained from blood. The receptor source for this set is a female donor with papillary thyroid cancer or a benign thyroid nodule (not recorded which). Some clones in this sample may be carry-over from other donors' samples. Each CDR3 is given with its conserved first and last residue. D genes are given only for firm matches. Rows may omit the clone size; those that give it use once, few, many or a size class.

j_call | clone_size | d_call | v_call | cdr3_aa | cdr3_nt
TRBJ1-5 | medium-sized | - | TRBV2 | CASSGGGNQPQHF | TGTGCCAGCAGTGGAGGGGGAAATCAGCCCCAGCATTTT
TRBJ1-5 | medium-sized | TRBD1 | TRBV2 | CASSPDRVRNQPQHF | TGTGCCAGCAGCCCCGACAGGGTGCGCAATCAGCCCCAGCATTTT
TRBJ2-6 | many | - | TRBV5-1 | CASSAGWGGANVLTF | TGCGCCAGCAGCGCCGGATGGGGTGGGGCCAACGTCCTGACTTTC
TRBJ1-1 | many | - | TRBV14 | CASSQDPDGLNTEAFF | TGTGCCAGCAGCCAAGACCCGGACGGGCTGAACACTGAAGCTTTCTTT
TRBJ2-3 | medium-sized | - | TRBV4-2 | CASSQDQGGGTDTQYF | TGTGCCAGCAGCCAAGATCAGGGGGGGGGCACAGATACGCAGTATTTT
TRBJ1-4 | many | - | TRBV14 | CASSQGRMGVGKLFF | TGTGCCAGCAGCCAAGGCAGAATGGGAGTCGGAAAACTGTTTTTT
TRBJ2-7 | many | TRBD2 | TRBV7-2 | CTSTFGTSGSYEQYF | TGTACCAGCACCTTCGGGACTAGCGGCTCCTACGAGCAGTACTTC
TRBJ1-4 | many | TRBD1 | TRBV4-1 | CASSQVSGTGGDNEKLFF | TGCGCCAGCAGCCAAGTATCCGGGACAGGGGGCGATAATGAAAAACTGTTTTTT
TRBJ2-7 | - | TRBD1 | TRBV29-1 | CIVGTAYEQYF | TGCATCGTGGGGACAGCCTACGAGCAGTACTTC
TRBJ1-1 | many | TRBD1 | TRBV5-1 | CASSEQGEAFF | TGCGCCAGCAGCGAACAGGGGGAAGCTTTCTTT
TRBJ2-7 | medium-sized | - | TRBV19 | CASSIGVDRSYEQYF | TGTGCCAGTAGTATAGGGGTGGACAGATCCTACGAGCAGTACTTC
TRBJ2-7 | - | - | TRBV20-1 | CSARDRRSLGYEQCF | TGCAGTGCTAGAGACCGCCGCAGCCTTGGATACGAGCAGTGCTTC
TRBJ2-3 | many | TRBD2 | TRBV5-1 | CASSSGLAETSTDTQYF | TGCGCCAGCAGTTCCGGACTAGCGGAGACTAGCACAGATACGCAGTATTTT
TRBJ1-2 | many | - | TRBV5-4 | CASSLPGTDYGYTF | TGTGCCAGCAGCTTGCCCGGGACGGACTATGGCTACACCTTC
TRBJ1-4 | many | - | TRBV4-1 | CASCYGTPLTNEKLFF | TGCGCCAGCTGCTACGGGACACCCTTAACTAATGAAAAACTGTTTTTT
TRBJ2-3 | few | - | TRBV6-1 | CASRALRLPADTQYF | TGTGCCAGCAGAGCTCTAAGGCTTCCTGCAGATACGCAGTATTTT
TRBJ1-1 | many | - | TRBV20-1 | CSAPSKGSANTEAFF | TGCAGTGCTCCGAGTAAGGGCTCCGCGAACACTGAAGCTTTCTTT
TRBJ1-1 | many | - | TRBV7-6 | CASSRTTEPSEAFF | TGTGCCAGCAGCCGCACTACAGAACCCTCTGAAGCTTTCTTT
TRBJ1-5 | many | TRBD1 | TRBV4-1 | CASSRGTGGPTSNQPQHF | TGCGCCAGCAGCCGAGGGACAGGGGGACCAACTAGCAATCAGCCCCAGCATTTT
TRBJ1-3 | medium-sized | - | TRBV11-2 | CASSLDIRGTIYF | TGTGCCAGCAGCTTAGATATCAGGGGCACCATATATTTT
TRBJ2-1 | many | - | TRBV9 | CASSPDGSEQFF | TGTGCCAGCAGCCCCGACGGGTCTGAGCAGTTCTTC
TRBJ2-3 | many | - | TRBV5-6 | CASSFASISTDTQYF | TGTGCCAGCAGCTTCGCTTCCATTAGCACAGATACGCAGTATTTT
TRBJ2-7 | medium-sized | - | TRBV7-9 | CASSSLPGEQYF | TGTGCCAGCAGCTCCCTACCTGGCGAGCAGTACTTC
TRBJ2-5 | many | - | TRBV11-2 | CASSLDMPPQETQYF | TGTGCCAGCAGCTTAGATATGCCGCCCCAAGAGACCCAGTACTTC
TRBJ2-4 | - | - | TRBV28 | CASSSLRNIQYF | TGTGCCAGCAGTTCATTGAGGAACATTCAGTACTTC
TRBJ2-1 | medium-sized | - | TRBV6-5 | CASSYTALSGYEQFF | TGTGCCAGCAGTTACACAGCACTGTCTGGCTATGAGCAGTTCTTC
TRBJ2-1 | few | - | TRBV6-6 | CASSYALVRSYNEQFF | TGTGCCAGCAGTTACGCCTTAGTTCGCTCCTACAATGAGCAGTTCTTC
TRBJ2-2 | medium-sized | - | TRBV19 | CASSIVATAGELFF | TGTGCCAGTAGTATAGTGGCGACTGCCGGGGAGCTGTTTTTT
TRBJ2-2 | many | TRBD1 | TRBV11-1 | CASSNRDRGVGTGELFF | TGTGCCAGCAGCAACCGGGACAGGGGAGTAGGTACCGGGGAGCTGTTTTTT
TRBJ2-7 | medium-sized | - | TRBV19 | CASSRDNSYEQYF | TGTGCCAGTAGTAGGGACAATTCCTACGAGCAGTACTTC
TRBJ2-3 | many | - | TRBV3-1 | CASSQRTRGPADTQYF | TGTGCCAGCAGCCAAAGAACGCGGGGACCGGCAGATACGCAGTATTTT
TRBJ2-7 | - | - | TRBV12-3/TRBV12-4 | CASTVSSGSEQYF | TGTGCCAGCACGGTCAGCTCCGGTTCCGAGCAGTACTTC
TRBJ1-1 | medium-sized | - | TRBV30 | CAWSLLGVQAFF | TGTGCCTGGAGCCTTTTGGGGGTACAAGCTTTCTTT
TRBJ1-1 | many | - | TRBV19 | CASSIPPRGEAMNTEAFF | TGTGCCAGTAGTATACCCCCCCGGGGGGAGGCCATGAACACTGAAGCTTTCTTT
TRBJ2-7 | few | - | TRBV19 | CVSSIEAGVEQYF | TGTGTCAGTAGTATTGAGGCAGGGGTCGAGCAGTACTTC
TRBJ1-6 | medium-sized | TRBD1 | TRBV6-1 | CASRVDRAYNSPLHF | TGTGCCAGCAGAGTTGACAGGGCCTATAATTCACCCCTCCACTTT
TRBJ2-6 | many | TRBD1 | TRBV10-3 | CAISEGTGRKGANVLTF | TGTGCCATCAGTGAAGGGACAGGGAGGAAAGGGGCCAACGTCCTGACTTTC
TRBJ2-1 | many | TRBD2 | TRBV6-1 | CASSDTSGYNEQFF | TGTGCCAGCAGTGATACTAGCGGTTACAATGAGCAGTTCTTC
TRBJ2-5 | medium-sized | - | TRBV6-1 | CASSEGPAEETQYF | TGTGCCAGCAGTGAAGGGCCAGCGGAAGAGACCCAGTACTTC
TRBJ1-2 | - | - | TRBV20-1 | CSAKVAKGYTF | TGCAGTGCCAAAGTAGCAAAAGGCTACACCTTT
TRBJ2-4 | many | TRBD1 | TRBV28 | CASSLWQGANIQYF | TGTGCCAGCAGTTTATGGCAGGGGGCAAACATTCAGTACTTC
TRBJ2-7 | many | TRBD1 | TRBV5-1 | CASSWGQGATYEQYF | TGCGCCAGCAGCTGGGGACAGGGGGCAACCTACGAGCAGTACTTC
TRBJ2-5 | many | TRBD1 | TRBV18 | CASSPLGPGGEETQYF | TGTGCCAGCTCACCATTGGGGCCAGGGGGCGAAGAGACCCAGTACTTC
TRBJ2-5 | many | TRBD1 | TRBV20-1 | CSARNRGETQYF | TGCAGTGCTAGAAACAGGGGAGAGACCCAGTACTTC
TRBJ2-2 | many | - | TRBV27 | CASRPGIPSGELFF | TGTGCCAGCAGGCCGGGGATCCCTTCCGGGGAGCTGTTTTTT